The source of this TCR beta chain is a study of blood T cells in healthy people across ages. Study results and limitations: Considered underestimates were the diversity estimates obtained from one million T cells.

For this clonotype: The antigen is undetermined.

The second PCR ran roughly 6 to 11 cycles with a sample-barcoded 5' primer and J-beta primers. TCRdb re-analysed the 5' RACE reads in MiXCR, keeping a single row per CDR3 protein. The repertoire includes approximately 810,000 distinct CDR3 sequences, 35% to 40% of them detected once, and 10% to 15% sits in the top ten. The germline V gene has CDR1 LGHDT and CDR2 YNNKEL (reference sequence). The CDR3 extends over 15 amino acids. With 1 base removed from V and 2 bases from J, the gap between germline ends came to 11 bases. Sequencing was performed on blood. This chain uses TRBV3-1 with TRBJ2-5; possibly TRBD1 for D (5 bases). This receptor was obtained from a man aged 18 to 30 in good health. The CDR3 region is CASSQGTGTQETQYF. CDR3 DNA sequence: TGTGCCAGCAGCCAAGGAACAGGCACACAAGAGACCCAGTACTTC.